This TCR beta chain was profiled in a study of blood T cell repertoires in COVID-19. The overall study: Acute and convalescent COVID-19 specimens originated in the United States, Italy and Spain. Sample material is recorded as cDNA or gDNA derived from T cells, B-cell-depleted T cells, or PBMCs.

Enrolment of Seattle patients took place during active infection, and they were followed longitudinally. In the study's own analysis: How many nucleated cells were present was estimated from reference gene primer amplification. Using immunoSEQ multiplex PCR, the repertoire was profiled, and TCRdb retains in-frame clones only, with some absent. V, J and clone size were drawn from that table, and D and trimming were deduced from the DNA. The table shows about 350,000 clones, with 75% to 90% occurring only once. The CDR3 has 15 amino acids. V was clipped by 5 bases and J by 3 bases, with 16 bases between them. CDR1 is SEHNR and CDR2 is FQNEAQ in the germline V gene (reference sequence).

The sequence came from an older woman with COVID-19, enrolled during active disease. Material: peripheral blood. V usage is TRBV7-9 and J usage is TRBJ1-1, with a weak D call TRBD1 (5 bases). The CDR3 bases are TGTGCCAGCAGCCCTCCGACAGTTGGCTACACTGAAGCTTTCTTT. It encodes CASSPPTVGYTEAFF.